A selection of T cell receptor beta chains follows, all from one sample in a study of blood T cell repertoires in COVID-19. Sequencing was performed with immunoSEQ multiplex PCR; in TCRdb, only in-frame clones are kept and a portion is missing. The table has over 100,000 clones, approximately 87% seen once. Sequenced input: peripheral blood. These receptors were obtained from a middle-aged man with acute or convalescent COVID-19. Both conserved end residues are part of each CDR3. A D gene is named only where the DNA matches it firmly. Clone size, where shown, is once, few, many, or a class for clones that have expanded.

NA,NA,TRBV5-1,TRBJ1-2,TGCGCCAGCAGCTTGGTTGGGGCTGGCTACACCTTC,CASSLVGAGYTF
NA,NA,TRBV5-4,TRBJ2-7,TGTGCCAGCAGTACACTAGGCGGCTACGAGCAGTACTTC,CASSTLGGYEQYF
NA,NA,TRBV6-2/TRBV6-3,TRBJ2-7,TGTGCCAGCAGTTACGCAGACGAGCAGTACTTC,CASSYADEQYF
NA,TRBD2,TRBV15,TRBJ2-1,TGTGCCACCAGCAGGAGCGGGAGGGCCATCGTGGATGAGCAGTTCTTC,CATSRSGRAIVDEQFF
NA,NA,TRBV28,TRBJ1-2,TGTGCCAGCAGACAACCGGGACACTTCTATGGCTACACCTTC,CASRQPGHFYGYTF
NA,NA,TRBV7-2,TRBJ1-2,TGTGCCAGCAGCTTAGGTCACGGGAACTATGGCTACACCTTC,CASSLGHGNYGYTF
NA,NA,TRBV5-4,TRBJ2-1,TGTGCCAGCAGCTTAGGTCGGGAGAATGAGCAGTTCTTC,CASSLGRENEQFF
NA,NA,TRBV13,TRBJ2-2,TGTGCCAGCAGCCCGCCGGGCACCGGGGAGCTGTTTTTT,CASSPPGTGELFF
NA,NA,TRBV7-2,TRBJ1-2,TGTGCCAGCAGCTTACCCCGGGACACCTCTAACTATGGCTACACCTTC,CASSLPRDTSNYGYTF
NA,TRBD1,TRBV19,TRBJ1-5,TGTGCCAGTAGTATAGATCGGGGACAGGGGGGCATACAGCCCCAGCATTTT,CASSIDRGQGGIQPQHF
NA,NA,TRBV5-1,TRBJ2-1,TGCGCCAGCAGCTTGGGGCGGGAACGCAATGAGCAGTTCTTC,CASSLGRERNEQFF
NA,NA,TRBV18,TRBJ2-7,TGTGCCAGCTCACCCCCAAGTCGAACAGGGTCCTACGAGCAGTACTTC,CASSPPSRTGSYEQYF
NA,TRBD2,TRBV10-2,TRBJ2-1,TGCGCCAGCAGTGAGACTAGCGGCTCCTACAATGAGCAGTTCTTC,CASSETSGSYNEQFF
NA,TRBD1,TRBV10-3,TRBJ1-1,TGTGCCATCAGTGAGTCAGGGGGCGTCACTGAAGCTTTCTTT,CAISESGGVTEAFF
once,NA,TRBV24-1,TRBJ2-3,TGTGCCACCGCTGGGGCAGCAGATACGCAGTATTTT,CATAGAADTQYF
NA,NA,TRBV18,TRBJ2-6,TGTGCCAGCTCACCACTCGACAGCACTGGGGCCAACGTCCTGACTTTC,CASSPLDSTGANVLTF
few,NA,TRBV18,TRBJ1-1,TGTGCCAGCTCTTCTCAAGCCGGGAATGAAGCTTTCTTT,CASSSQAGNEAFF
NA,NA,TRBV24-1,TRBJ2-1,TGTGCCACCGCACAGGCCAAACTCAATGAGCAGTTCTTC,CATAQAKLNEQFF
NA,NA,TRBV11-3,TRBJ1-1,TGTGCCAGCAGCTTAGGCGGGGTGAACACTGAAGCTTTCTTT,CASSLGGVNTEAFF
NA,TRBD1,TRBV5-1,TRBJ2-7,TGCGCCAGCAGATCCGGGACAGGTTCCTACGAGCAGTACTTC,CASRSGTGSYEQYF
NA,NA,TRBV28,TRBJ2-7,TGTGCCAGCAGTTCTATAGTCAGGGACTACGAGCAGTACTTC,CASSSIVRDYEQYF
NA,NA,TRBV10-3,TRBJ2-5,TGTGCCATCAGTGAGCCAACTTGGGGGGCGGGGAGGGCCTCGGAGACCCAGTACTTC,CAISEPTWGAGRASETQYF
medium-sized,NA,TRBV19,TRBJ1-5,TGTGCCAGCAGCGACGACAGCAATCAGCCCCAGCATTTT,CASSDDSNQPQHF
NA,TRBD1,TRBV11-2,TRBJ2-2,TGTGCCAGCAGCCCACAGGGGGTTCACACCGGGGAGCTGTTTTTT,CASSPQGVHTGELFF
NA,TRBD1,TRBV23-1,TRBJ2-7,TGCGCCAGCAGTCAACTACGGGACAGGGTCTTCGACGAGCAGTACTTC,CASSQLRDRVFDEQYF
NA,NA,TRBV6-5,TRBJ2-1,TGTGCCAGCAGTTACTCGACGGGGGACAATGAGCAGTTCTTC,CASSYSTGDNEQFF
few,TRBD1,TRBV28,TRBJ1-3,TGTGCCAGCAGTCCCCCGGGACAGGCCTTCTCTGGAAACACCATATATTTT,CASSPPGQAFSGNTIYF
NA,NA,TRBV5-6,TRBJ2-2,TGTGCCAGCAGCTTGGGACTAGGGAACACCGGGGAGCTGTTTTTT,CASSLGLGNTGELFF
NA,NA,TRBV4-1,TRBJ2-3,TGCGCCAGCAGCCAGAGGGGGGGGAGCATCGGGACAGATACGCAGTATTTT,CASSQRGGSIGTDTQYF
NA,NA,TRBV4-1,TRBJ2-7,TGCGCCAGCAGCCAGTTCCCAACAGGTCCCGAGCAGTACTTC,CASSQFPTGPEQYF
NA,NA,TRBV3-1/TRBV3-2,TRBJ1-2,TGTGCCAGCAGCCGCCTGACGGGAGGCGGCTACACCTTC,CASSRLTGGGYTF
NA,NA,TRBV5-1,TRBJ2-2,TGCGCCAGCAGTTGGCGGGATAACACCGGGGAGCTGTTTTTT,CASSWRDNTGELFF
once,TRBD2,TRBV10-3,TRBJ2-5,TGTGCCGCGGCCGGGGTAGCGGGGTCCAAGACCCAGTACTTC,CAAAGVAGSKTQYF